A selection of T cell receptor beta chains follows, all from one sample in a study of CD8+ T cells in alopecia areata. The method was immunoSEQ multiplex PCR; TCRdb's version includes in-frame clones alone and lacks a portion of them. In the table there are 80,000 to 95,000 clones, around 40% of which are singletons. The sample here was CD8+ T cells sorted from blood, taken at week 24, from a patient treated with tofacitinib. The receptors here all came from a human donor with alopecia areata. Both conserved end residues are part of each CDR3. The D gene is left open where the match is weak. Size is stated for part of the rows, as once, few or many counts, or as a class when the clone is expanded.

V gene: TRBV6-5
J gene: TRBJ2-1
clone size: .
D gene: TRBD2
CDR3 protein: CASSGLAGDEQFF
CDR3 DNA: TGTGCCAGTTCGGGACTAGCGGGAGATGAGCAGTTCTTC

V gene: TRBV4-1
J gene: TRBJ1-1
clone size: .
D gene: .
CDR3 protein: CASSQDREVGKNTEAFF
CDR3 DNA: TGCGCCAGCAGCCAAGATCGGGAGGTTGGGAAGAACACTGAAGCTTTCTTT

V gene: TRBV9
J gene: TRBJ2-1
clone size: .
D gene: .
CDR3 protein: CASSGSREALTIEQFF
CDR3 DNA: TGTGCCAGCAGCGGATCCAGGGAGGCCCTGACTATTGAGCAGTTCTTC

V gene: TRBV7-3
J gene: TRBJ2-3
clone size: .
D gene: .
CDR3 protein: CASSRGASGTDTQYF
CDR3 DNA: TGTGCCAGCAGCCGCGGGGCTAGCGGCACAGATACGCAGTATTTT

V gene: TRBV9
J gene: TRBJ2-4
clone size: .
D gene: .
CDR3 protein: CASSVGGQPGIQYF
CDR3 DNA: TGTGCCAGCAGCGTAGGCGGTCAGCCAGGCATTCAGTACTTC

V gene: TRBV29-1
J gene: TRBJ2-5
clone size: few
D gene: .
CDR3 protein: CSVLDEGETQYF
CDR3 DNA: TGCAGCGTTCTTGACGAGGGGGAGACCCAGTACTTC

V gene: TRBV9
J gene: TRBJ2-1
clone size: .
D gene: .
CDR3 protein: CASSGTFEQFF
CDR3 DNA: TGTGCCAGCAGCGGTACATTTGAGCAGTTCTTC

V gene: TRBV6-6
J gene: TRBJ2-3
clone size: .
D gene: .
CDR3 protein: CAIRLFADTQYF
CDR3 DNA: TGTGCCATCAGACTCTTCGCAGATACGCAGTATTTT

V gene: TRBV5-4
J gene: TRBJ2-3
clone size: .
D gene: TRBD2
CDR3 protein: CASSGKAGGPVDTQYF
CDR3 DNA: TGTGCCAGCAGCGGGAAAGCGGGAGGGCCTGTTGATACGCAGTATTTT

V gene: TRBV29-1
J gene: TRBJ2-7
clone size: .
D gene: TRBD1
CDR3 protein: CSVEKGGAYEQYF
CDR3 DNA: TGCAGCGTTGAGAAAGGGGGCGCCTACGAGCAGTACTTC

V gene: TRBV4-1
J gene: TRBJ2-1
clone size: .
D gene: .
CDR3 protein: CASSQEGLSSYNEQFF
CDR3 DNA: TGCGCCAGCAGCCAAGAGGGCCTGAGCTCCTACAATGAGCAGTTCTTC

V gene: TRBV4-1
J gene: TRBJ2-3
clone size: .
D gene: .
CDR3 protein: CASSQAGTDTQYF
CDR3 DNA: TGCGCCAGCAGCCAAGCGGGCACAGATACGCAGTATTTT

V gene: TRBV7-9
J gene: TRBJ2-1
clone size: few
D gene: .
CDR3 protein: CASSERSNEQFF
CDR3 DNA: TGTGCCAGCAGCGAGCGCAGCAATGAGCAGTTCTTC

V gene: TRBV27
J gene: TRBJ1-2
clone size: few
D gene: TRBD1
CDR3 protein: CASSWGQAYGYTF
CDR3 DNA: TGTGCCAGCAGTTGGGGACAGGCGTATGGCTACACCTTC

V gene: TRBV11-2
J gene: TRBJ1-2
clone size: few
D gene: .
CDR3 protein: CASSLGREGYGYTF
CDR3 DNA: TGTGCCAGCAGCTTGGGCAGGGAGGGCTATGGCTACACCTTC

V gene: TRBV6-1
J gene: TRBJ1-1
clone size: .
D gene: .
CDR3 protein: CASSEIGRLETEAFF
CDR3 DNA: TGTGCCAGCAGTGAAATCGGTAGGCTGGAAACTGAAGCTTTCTTT

V gene: TRBV29-1
J gene: TRBJ2-5
clone size: .
D gene: .
CDR3 protein: CSVDRDLPGETQYF
CDR3 DNA: TGCAGCGTTGACCGGGACCTCCCTGGGGAGACCCAGTACTTC

V gene: TRBV28
J gene: TRBJ2-1
clone size: few
D gene: TRBD2
CDR3 protein: CASSRPGLAGEGNEQFF
CDR3 DNA: TGTGCCAGCAGCCGCCCGGGACTAGCGGGAGAAGGCAATGAGCAGTTCTTC

V gene: TRBV6-5
J gene: TRBJ1-2
clone size: .
D gene: .
CDR3 protein: CASRAIPGLNYGYTF
CDR3 DNA: TGTGCCAGCAGAGCCATTCCGGGACTAAACTATGGCTACACCTTC

V gene: TRBV15
J gene: TRBJ2-1
clone size: .
D gene: .
CDR3 protein: CATSVSGTVHNEQFF
CDR3 DNA: TGTGCCACCAGCGTATCCGGGACCGTCCACAATGAGCAGTTCTTC

V gene: TRBV9
J gene: TRBJ2-2
clone size: few
D gene: .
CDR3 protein: CASSLPAAGNTGELFF
CDR3 DNA: TGTGCCAGCAGTCTTCCCGCGGCGGGGAACACCGGGGAGCTGTTTTTT

V gene: TRBV29-1
J gene: TRBJ2-4
clone size: .
D gene: TRBD2
CDR3 protein: CSVRGLAGKNIQYF
CDR3 DNA: TGCAGCGTCAGGGGACTAGCGGGAAAAAACATTCAGTACTTC